This T cell receptor (beta chain) was retrieved from a study of blood T cell repertoires in COVID-19. The overall study: PBMCs, B-cell-depleted T cells, or T cells provided the cDNA or gDNA that made up the material.

The CDR3 extends over 15 amino acids. The V gene lost 2 bases and the J gene lost 2 bases, with 12 bases spanning the gap. Germline loops: CDR1 MDHEN, CDR2 SYDVKM. The protocol was immunoSEQ multiplex PCR, while the TCRdb copy is restricted to in-frame clones and leaves out a portion. The data hold under 200,000 clones, with approximately 91% observed a single time. Source material: peripheral blood. This clonotype was obtained from a man over 45 with acute or convalescent COVID-19. This rearrangement joins TRBV28 to TRBJ1-1; D remains unclear. The CDR3, as DNA: TGTGCCAGCAGTTTAAGAGGATTTCTTAACACTGAAGCTTTCTTT. Translating gives CASSLRGFLNTEAFF.